The text below deals with one T cell receptor beta chain. These data belong to a study of cytotoxic CD8 clonotypes in ibrutinib-treated CLL. Study-wide context: Mean per-sample yields comprised roughly 260,000 productive templates and 75,000 to 95,000 productive rearrangements.

Germline V gene data show CDR1 as MDHEN and CDR2 as SYDVKM. CDR3 length: 12 residues. V was trimmed by 6 bases and J by 7 bases, leaving 10 bases between them. Sequencing sought depths of 1 in 200,000 to 1 in 1 million T cells. The method was immunoSEQ multiplex PCR; TCRdb's version includes in-frame clones alone and lacks a portion of them. Of 300,000 to 350,000 clones listed, 80% are singletons. The TCR comes from a human donor with chronic lymphocytic leukemia. This specimen consisted of PBMCs, obtained before ibrutinib treatment. The chain combines TRBV28 with TRBJ1-5; no clear D gene. CDR3 nucleotides: TGTGCCAGCAGATCGTCCACCCAGCCCCAGCATTTT. Its protein is CASRSSTQPQHF.